The next 27 T cell receptor beta chains were all read from a single sample in a study of T cell changes during pregnancy in multiple sclerosis. Using immunoSEQ multiplex PCR, the repertoire was profiled, and TCRdb retains in-frame clones only, with some absent. The sample carries around 80,000 clones, approximately 90% recorded once. Source: peripheral blood, taken before pregnancy. Every receptor here comes from a female donor with multiple sclerosis, enrolled in a pregnancy study.

This rearrangement joins TRBV30 to TRBJ1-5; TRBD1 matches at 7 bases. With 5 bases clipped from V and 3 bases from J, the junction kept 4 bases outside the gene matches. The CDR3 has 13 residues. CDR1 and CDR2 from the germline V gene are GTSNPN and SVGIG (reference sequence). This CDR3 reads CAWAGGDNQPQHF. CDR3 DNA: TGTGCCTGGGCAGGGGGTGACAATCAGCCCCAGCATTTT.

The chain joins TRBV7-9 to TRBJ2-1; TRBD2 agrees at 8 bases. Germline assignment: CDR1 SEHNR and CDR2 FQNEAQ (reference sequence). Trimming took 5 bases from V and 8 from J; bases not matched to a gene: 11. The CDR3 sequence is 15 residues long. CDR3 region: CASSRRAGGPDEQFF. The CDR3 DNA reads as TGTGCCAGCAGCCGGAGGGCGGGGGGCCCGGATGAGCAGTTCTTC.

The genes are TRBV2 and TRBJ2-3; D gene unclear. The CDR3 contains 14 residues. The germline CDR1 and CDR2 sequences are SNHLY and FYNNEI. V lost 8 bases, J lost 4 bases, and 16 bases lay in between. The CDR3 nucleotides read TGTGCCAGCTCCGAGGCGAGTCTTGCAGATACGCAGTATTTT. Residues: CASSEASLADTQYF.

The chain is built from TRBV4-1 and TRBJ2-4; TRBD2 matches at 10 bases. CDR1 and CDR2 from the germline V gene are MGHRA and YSYEKL. The CDR3 loop spans 18 amino acids. V was pared by 1 base and J by 4 bases, with 10 bases of the junction left unmatched. The CDR3 region is CASSQGASGGWEKNIQYF. The CDR3, as DNA: TGCGCCAGCAGCCAAGGTGCTAGCGGGGGTTGGGAGAAAAACATTCAGTACTTC.

This chain uses TRBV4-1 with TRBJ2-2, with a weak D call TRBD2 (6 bases). Germline loops: CDR1 MGHRA, CDR2 YSYEKL. The CDR3 runs to 14 residues. V dropped 4 bases and J dropped 4 bases, with 10 bases sitting between them. The CDR3 loop is CASSLSGPTGELFF. CDR3 DNA sequence: TGCGCCAGCAGCCTTAGCGGACCCACCGGGGAGCTGTTTTTT.

In DNA, the CDR3 is TGTGCCAGCATCAGGGGGGAGGACATGAACACTGAAGCTTTCTTT. Translated: CASIRGEDMNTEAFF. The chain couples TRBV6-1 to TRBJ1-1, with 7 nucleotides matching TRBD1. The germline V gene has CDR1 MNHNS and CDR2 SASEGT. This CDR3 contains 15 residues. Trimming cost V 7 bases and J 0 bases; bases outside gene matches: 8.

V usage is TRBV19 and J usage is TRBJ2-7, with D possibly being TRBD1 (6 bases). Germline CDR1 is LNHDA and CDR2 is SQIVND (reference sequence). V lost 3 bases to trimming and J lost 2 bases, with 14 bases between them. The length of the CDR3 is 15 residues. The CDR3 nucleotides are TGTGCCAGTAGTATCTTTCAGGGGAGAGCCTACGAGCAGTACTTC. Translation gives CASSIFQGRAYEQYF.

The chain combines TRBV5-4 with TRBJ2-5; a possible D gene is TRBD1 (5 bases). Per the germline V gene, CDR1 is SGHNT and CDR2 is YYREEE (reference sequence). The CDR3 has 13 amino acids. V was cut by 3 bases and J by 4 bases, with 10 bases left in between. CDR3 sequence (DNA): TGTGCCAGCAGCTCAGGGTATCGAGAGACCCAGTACTTC. Protein: CASSSGYRETQYF.

This sequence joins TRBV6-1 and TRBJ2-7, with D possibly TRBD2 on 7 matching bases. This CDR3 has 15 residues. Per the germline V gene, CDR1 is MNHNS and CDR2 is SASEGT. V lost 10 bases to trimming and J lost 1 base, with 20 bases between them. The CDR3 DNA reads TGTGCCACCGGGGGGACCGGGACACCATCCTACGAGCAGTACTTC. This gives the protein CATGGTGTPSYEQYF.

The CDR3 reads CASSPGLAGAQTNEQFF. As DNA, the CDR3 is TGTGCCAGCTCACCAGGACTAGCGGGGGCACAAACCAATGAGCAGTTCTTC. J is TRBJ2-1 and V is TRBV18; 13 bases align to TRBD2. The CDR3 extends over 17 amino acids. J lost 6 bases, V lost 2 bases, and 7 bases had no gene match. Germline CDR1 KGHSH, CDR2 LQKENI.

The chain joins TRBV7-2 to TRBJ1-3; 12 nucleotides align to TRBD1. Germline trimming cut 3 bases from V and 3 bases from J; bases unmatched to any gene: 9. CDR3 length: 18 amino acids. Germline assignment: CDR1 SGHTA and CDR2 FQGNSA. CDR3 sequence (DNA): TGTGCCAGCAGCTTCGGTTTGGGACAGGGGGCTGGTGGAAACACCATATATTTT. This translates into CASSFGLGQGAGGNTIYF.

V gene TRBV7-2 combines with J gene TRBJ1-3, with D possibly being TRBD1 (5 bases). The germline CDR1 and CDR2 sequences are SGHTA and FQGNSA. There are 14 residues in the CDR3. Trimming took 2 bases from V and 4 from J, leaving 9 bases between them. The chain's CDR3 is CASSLMQGGNTIYF. The CDR3 DNA reads as TGTGCCAGCAGCTTAATGCAGGGAGGAAACACCATATATTTT.

CDR3 amino acids: CAWAPGTYDYTF. The CDR3 coding sequence is TGTGCCTGGGCCCCCGGGACATACGACTACACCTTC. V gene TRBV30 combines with J gene TRBJ1-2; perhaps TRBD1 as D (6 bases). The germline CDR1 and CDR2 sequences are GTSNPN and SVGIG (reference sequence). The CDR3 has 12 residues. V dropped 5 bases and J dropped 10 bases, with 17 bases sitting between them.

The chain couples TRBV5-1 to TRBJ2-3; D not certain. The CDR3 sequence is 14 residues long. Trimming took 4 bases from V and 5 from J, leaving 14 bases between them. Germline loops: CDR1 SGHRS, CDR2 YFSETQ. The CDR3 region has the DNA TGCGCCAGCAGCCAGTACCTTCCGGGAGATACGCAGTATTTT. As protein: CASSQYLPGDTQYF.

This clone appeared once. The J gene is TRBJ2-2, the V gene TRBV29-1, with D tentatively TRBD2 (5 bases). The CDR3 runs 13 residues. Trimming removed 4 bases from V and 7 bases from J, with 13 bases in between. Germline V gives CDR1 SQVTM, CDR2 ANQGSEA. The CDR3, as DNA: TGCAGCGTTGGGACTCCCGTGATCGGGGAGCTGTTTTTT. Translated, it gives CSVGTPVIGELFF.

This clone was counted a single time. V gene TRBV7-9 combines with J gene TRBJ1-1; 7 bases line up with TRBD1. Germline V lookup: CDR1 SEHNR, CDR2 FQNEAQ (reference sequence). The CDR3 has 14 amino acids. The trim removed 1 base at V and 5 bases at J, leaving 4 bases unmatched. The CDR3 loop reads CASSLVTGRTEAFF. DNA for the CDR3: TGTGCCAGCAGCTTAGTGACAGGGAGGACTGAAGCTTTCTTT.

In this sample, this clone turned up once. The CDR3 loop is CASSQRGGKSSYEQYF. DNA for the CDR3: TGTGCCAGCAGCCAAAGGGGTGGCAAGAGCTCCTACGAGCAGTACTTC. The rearrangement uses TRBV13 and TRBJ2-7, with a tentative D call TRBD1 (5 bases). Trimming stripped 5 bases from V and 0 bases from J, with 17 bases between. Germline CDR1 and CDR2: PRHDT and FYEKMQ (reference sequence). The CDR3 has 16 amino acids.

The J gene is TRBJ2-2, the V gene TRBV11-2; TRBD2 might be the D (5 bases). Germline V CDR1 and CDR2: SGHAT, FQNNGV. The CDR3 contains 14 residues. V was shortened by 10 bases and J by 4 bases, with 16 bases between the two germline ends. This chain's CDR3 is CATRGQLSTGELFF. The CDR3 bases are TGTGCCACCCGAGGGCAGCTATCCACCGGGGAGCTGTTTTTT.

This chain links TRBV7-3 with TRBJ1-1; no clear D. CDR3 length: 13 residues. Germline V lookup: CDR1 SGHTA, CDR2 FQGTGA. Trimming removed 5 bases at V and 5 bases at J, with 12 bases between. DNA for the CDR3: TGTGCCAGCAGCCCCACGGTCACGACTGAAGCTTTCTTT. It specifies CASSPTVTTEAFF.

V is TRBV19 and J is TRBJ2-7, with 7 bases matching TRBD1. V gave up 8 bases and J gave up 3 bases; unmatched junction bases: 7. Germline V CDR1 and CDR2: LNHDA, SQIVND (reference sequence). This CDR3 region has 13 residues. The CDR3 DNA is TGTGCCAGTTCCGGGACAGAAGACTACGAGCAGTACTTC. Protein sequence: CASSGTEDYEQYF.

The chain recombines TRBV19 with TRBJ2-1; D may be TRBD1 (5 bases). This CDR3 is built from 18 residues. V was trimmed by 6 bases and J by 2 bases, leaving 23 bases between them. The germline CDR1 and CDR2 sequences are LNHDA and SQIVND (reference sequence). CDR3 in amino acids: CASSTPPQGLGPYNEQFF. The CDR3, as DNA: TGTGCCAGTAGCACACCACCCCAGGGTTTGGGCCCCTACAATGAGCAGTTCTTC.

The rearrangement uses TRBV15 and TRBJ2-7; 10 bases line up with TRBD1. J was trimmed by 5 bases and V by 5 bases; bases with no gene match: 3. CDR1 and CDR2 from the germline V gene are LNHNV and YYDKDF (reference sequence). The CDR3 sequence is 13 residues long. Written as DNA, the CDR3 is TGTGCCACCAGCCGGACAGGGGGAGACGAGCAGTACTTC. Encoded protein: CATSRTGGDEQYF. Based on the CDR3 plus reference TRBV15 and TRBJ2-7, the full variable domain is DAMVIQNPRYQVTQFGKPVTLSCSQTLNHNVMYWYQQKSSQAPKLLFHYYDKDFNNEADTPDNFQSRRPNTSFCFLDIRSPGLGDTAMYLCATSRTGGDEQYFGPGTRLTVT.

CDR3 bases: TGTGCCAGCAGCACCTTAGCGGGGGGGTCCTACGAGCAGTACTTC. Its translation: CASSTLAGGSYEQYF. The gene calls are TRBV11-1 and TRBJ2-7; 11 nucleotides agree with TRBD2. The germline CDR1 and CDR2 sequences are SGHAT and FQDESV (reference sequence). The CDR3 spans 15 residues. With V trimmed by 5 bases and J by 1 base, 4 bases remained unmatched.

This rearrangement joins TRBV7-9 to TRBJ2-7, with 10 bases identical to TRBD2. Trimming at V came to 5 bases and at J to 6 bases, leaving 10 bases not matched to a gene. This CDR3 comprises 15 residues. Germline values: CDR1 SEHNR, CDR2 FQNEAQ (reference sequence). The CDR3 sequence: CASSQPLAGPGEQYF. The CDR3 region has the DNA TGTGCCAGCAGCCAGCCACTAGCGGGGCCAGGCGAGCAGTACTTC.

The chain uses TRBV25-1 and TRBJ2-3; 9 bases map to TRBD2. This CDR3 contains 18 residues. The germline V gene encodes CDR1 MGHDK and CDR2 SYGVNS. Unmatched junction bases numbered 12, after V lost 3 bases and J lost 2 bases. CDR3: CASSDAGAGGRVTDTQYF. CDR3 nucleotides: TGTGCCAGCAGTGACGCGGGGGCGGGGGGGCGAGTCACAGATACGCAGTATTTT.

With regard to this clone: One end of the junction is discordant with germline, which a read error may explain. This rearrangement joins TRBV14 to TRBJ2-7; D is unclear. The CDR3 length is 13 residues. Germline-derived CDR1 and CDR2 are SGHDN and FVKESK. The CDR3 loop is CASSQDLRGEVTF. CDR3 in DNA: TGTGCCAGCAGCCAAGATCTCCGAGGAGAAGTTACCTTC. The full variable domain, in which reference TRBV14 and TRBJ2-7 provide the parts outside the CDR3, is EAGVTQFPSHSVIEKGQTVTLRCDPISGHDNLYWYRRVMGKEIKFLLHFVKESKQDESGMPNNRFLAERTGGTYSTLKVQPAELEDSGVYFCASSQDLRGEVTFGPGTRLTVT.

Comments on this clone: One junction end does not reproduce the germline sequence, and a read error may be involved. The J gene is TRBJ2-5, the V gene TRBV7-7; 7 bases are a match to TRBD1. CDR3 length: 15 residues. Germline V gene data show CDR1 as SSHAT and CDR2 as FNYEAQ (reference sequence). DNA for the CDR3: TGTGCTAGCAGCCGAGTCCTGGACAGGCAAGAGACCCAGTACTTC. Translated: CASSRVLDRQETQYF.